This TCR beta chain was retrieved from a study of spatial heterogeneity in lung cancer. For the study at large: Detection of beta-chain sequences consistently exceeded that of alpha-chain sequences.

General study findings and limits: Among blood samples, ubiquitous expanded tumor TCRs appeared more at resection than at follow-up.

A few counts support this clonotype. The target antigen is unknown. The time point: sample taken at primary tumor resection. Frozen PBMC, nontumor lung or tumor provided whole RNA, which was sequenced unsorted. There were 72 donors, all of them untreated patients with early-stage non-small cell lung cancer. The germline V gene has CDR1 LNHDA and CDR2 SQIVND (reference sequence). The CDR3 is 18 residues long. Trimming removed 8 bases from V and 4 bases from J; junction bases left unmatched: 12. TCRdb re-derived calls from the 5' RACE reads in MiXCR, one entry per CDR3 protein. This table has roughly 10,000 distinct CDR3 sequences, roughly 25% appearing once.

The source of this sequence is a female donor with early-stage non-small cell lung cancer. Sequencing used PBMCs, obtained at surgery. The rearrangement uses TRBV19 and TRBJ2-1; 15 nucleotides align to TRBD2. CDR3: CASPPPGLAGGPYNEQFF. In DNA, the CDR3 is TGTGCCAGTCCGCCCCCGGGACTAGCGGGAGGACCGTACAATGAGCAGTTCTTC. Full variable domain (rest looked up from reference TRBV19 and TRBJ2-1): DGGITQSPKYLFRKEGQNVTLSCEQNLNHDAMYWYRQDPGQGLRLIYYSQIVNDFQKGDIAEGYSVSREKKESFPLTVTSAQKNPTAFYLCASPPPGLAGGPYNEQFFGPGTRLTVL.